This T cell receptor (beta chain) was sequenced in a study of shared clonotypes between healthy human individuals. Study-level background: Contributing individuals were two females and three males aged 18 to 49.

Per the germline V gene, CDR1 is MNHNS and CDR2 is SASEGT. J lost 8 bases, V lost 8 bases, and 6 bases had no gene match. There are 13 residues in the CDR3. Genomic DNA from each subset was divided evenly over several immunoSEQ plates. Sequenced by immunoSEQ multiplex PCR; TCRdb stores in-frame clones only, minus some. The profile shows over a million clones, approximately 68% of them singletons. Sample: memory CD4+ T cells sorted from blood. Sample subset: CD45RA-negative fraction. This rearrangement joins TRBV6-1 to TRBJ1-5, with 10 bases identical to TRBD1. The receptor was derived from a man younger than 35 in good health. The chain's CDR3 is CASDRGRMEPQHF. The CDR3 DNA reads TGTGCCAGCGACAGGGGGCGCATGGAGCCCCAGCATTTT.